The rows below give T cell receptor beta chains drawn from one sample of a study of Ad26.COV2.S vaccination and SARS-CoV-2 variants. Measured with immunoSEQ multiplex PCR; TCRdb has only the in-frame clones, and not every one. The sample contains about 470,000 clones, 90% of which appear only once. The specimen comprised peripheral blood, sampled in a trial of Ad26.COV2.S vaccine versus placebo. These receptors all come from a person between 18 and 60 years old who received the Ad26.COV2.S COVID-19 vaccine or a placebo. The CDR3 runs from the conserved cysteine through the conserved F or W. A D gene is named only where the DNA matches it firmly. Expanded clones get a size class; other rows say once, few or many, or leave the size out.

CDR3 protein | CDR3 DNA | J gene | D gene | V gene | clone size
CASSFFPDRNTEAFF | TGTGCCAGCAGCTTCTTCCCCGACAGAAACACTGAAGCTTTCTTT | TRBJ1-1 | - | TRBV7-2 | -
CASSLDVVAGELFF | TGTGCCAGCAGCTTAGATGTAGTAGCCGGGGAGCTGTTTTTT | TRBJ2-2 | - | TRBV7-8 | -
CSAEEGHEQYF | TGCAGTGCAGAGGAGGGCCACGAGCAGTACTTC | TRBJ2-7 | - | TRBV20-1 | -
CASSDLREETQYF | TGTGCCAGCAGTGATCTCAGGGAAGAGACCCAGTACTTC | TRBJ2-5 | - | TRBV2 | few
CASSRGFGQQQETQYF | TGCGCCAGCAGCCGAGGCTTCGGACAGCAGCAAGAGACCCAGTACTTC | TRBJ2-5 | - | TRBV4-1 | -
CASSLGDRGLDEKLFF | TGTGCCAGCAGCTTAGGGGACAGGGGGCTAGATGAAAAACTGTTTTTT | TRBJ1-4 | TRBD1 | TRBV7-9 | -
CASSLAGPPGELFF | TGTGCCAGCAGTTTAGCTGGACCCCCCGGGGAGCTGTTTTTT | TRBJ2-2 | - | TRBV27 | -
CASSVASVMNTEAFF | TGTGCCAGCAGCGTAGCGTCAGTAATGAACACTGAAGCTTTCTTT | TRBJ1-1 | - | TRBV9 | -
CASSLGRGSYNEQFF | TGTGCCAGCAGCTTGGGGCGGGGCTCCTACAATGAGCAGTTCTTC | TRBJ2-1 | - | TRBV11-3 | -
CASSPGTSVNTQYF | TGTGCCAGCAGCCCCGGGACTAGCGTAAATACGCAGTATTTT | TRBJ2-3 | TRBD2 | TRBV7-3 | -
CASSLAGTGMNEQYF | TGTGCCAGCAGCTTAGCGGGGACAGGGATGAACGAGCAGTACTTC | TRBJ2-7 | TRBD1 | TRBV7-9 | -
CAISEFWAESYNEQFF | TGTGCCATCAGTGAGTTTTGGGCGGAGTCCTACAATGAGCAGTTCTTC | TRBJ2-1 | - | TRBV10-3 | -
CASSPPGAGGDTQYF | TGTGCCAGCAGCCCACCGGGGGCTGGAGGGGATACGCAGTATTTT | TRBJ2-3 | - | TRBV7-9 | -
CATSGTGNDEQYF | TGTGCCACCTCCGGGACAGGGAACGACGAGCAGTACTTC | TRBJ2-7 | TRBD1 | TRBV6-5 | -
CASSLSGTGTQYF | TGTGCCAGCAGTTTAAGCGGCACGGGAACCCAGTACTTC | TRBJ2-5 | - | TRBV27 | -
CASSLESKGPDLTVEYGYTF | TGTGCCAGCAGCTTAGAATCAAAGGGTCCGGATCTCACAGTCGAATATGGCTACACCTTC | TRBJ1-2 | - | TRBV11-3 | once
CASSSGSGANVLTF | TGTGCCAGCAGTTCAGGGTCTGGGGCCAACGTCCTGACTTTC | TRBJ2-6 | - | TRBV6-5 | -
CASSLGQSEDYEQYF | TGCGCCAGCAGCTTGGGGCAGTCAGAAGACTACGAGCAGTACTTC | TRBJ2-7 | - | TRBV5-1 | -
CSVEQPQVYEQFF | TGCAGCGTTGAACAACCCCAGGTTTATGAGCAGTTCTTC | TRBJ2-1 | - | TRBV29-1 | -
CASSLGKGAMANEKLFF | TGTGCCAGCAGCTTAGGCAAGGGGGCGATGGCTAATGAAAAACTGTTTTTT | TRBJ1-4 | TRBD1 | TRBV5-8 | -
CASSPRTEISYEQYF | TGTGCCAGTAGCCCAAGGACAGAAATATCCTACGAGCAGTACTTC | TRBJ2-7 | - | TRBV19 | -
CSVDGQGNTDTQYF | TGCAGCGTTGATGGACAGGGCAACACAGATACGCAGTATTTT | TRBJ2-3 | TRBD1 | TRBV29-1 | -
CASSLRTGRTGELFF | TGTGCCAGCAGCTTGCGTACAGGGAGGACCGGGGAGCTGTTTTTT | TRBJ2-2 | - | TRBV5-6 | once
CASSLGLAGATSYNEQFF | TGTGCCAGCAGCTTGGGACTAGCGGGAGCTACCTCCTACAATGAGCAGTTCTTC | TRBJ2-1 | TRBD2 | TRBV7-3 | -
CASSEFPVGRLVNF | TGTGCCAGCAGTGAATTCCCCGTCGGCAGGCTTGTCAACTTC | TRBJ1-2 | - | TRBV2 | -
CASSLDPSTGPGGYTF | TGCGCCAGCAGCTTGGACCCCTCCACAGGGCCGGGTGGCTACACCTTC | TRBJ1-2 | - | TRBV5-1 | -
CASSPGLPPTGELFF | TGTGCCAGCAGCCCGGGTCTCCCCCCCACCGGGGAGCTGTTTTTT | TRBJ2-2 | - | TRBV27 | -
CASSAGGPRLAGRHEQYF | TGTGCCAGCAGCGCGGGAGGGCCGAGACTAGCGGGACGTCACGAGCAGTACTTC | TRBJ2-7 | TRBD2 | TRBV9 | -
CASSLGLAGQLLYYNEQFF | TGTGCCAGCAGTTTAGGGCTAGCGGGCCAACTCCTATACTACAATGAGCAGTTCTTC | TRBJ2-1 | TRBD2 | TRBV28 | -
CASGARETQPQHF | TGTGCCAGCGGGGCAAGGGAAACTCAGCCCCAGCATTTT | TRBJ1-5 | - | TRBV6-6 | once
CASSRDRDTEAFF | TGTGCCAGCTCCCGAGACAGGGACACTGAAGCTTTCTTT | TRBJ1-1 | TRBD1 | TRBV18 | -
CASSLLQGATGELFF | TGTGCCAGCAGCTTATTACAGGGGGCAACCGGGGAGCTGTTTTTT | TRBJ2-2 | TRBD1 | TRBV7-9 | -